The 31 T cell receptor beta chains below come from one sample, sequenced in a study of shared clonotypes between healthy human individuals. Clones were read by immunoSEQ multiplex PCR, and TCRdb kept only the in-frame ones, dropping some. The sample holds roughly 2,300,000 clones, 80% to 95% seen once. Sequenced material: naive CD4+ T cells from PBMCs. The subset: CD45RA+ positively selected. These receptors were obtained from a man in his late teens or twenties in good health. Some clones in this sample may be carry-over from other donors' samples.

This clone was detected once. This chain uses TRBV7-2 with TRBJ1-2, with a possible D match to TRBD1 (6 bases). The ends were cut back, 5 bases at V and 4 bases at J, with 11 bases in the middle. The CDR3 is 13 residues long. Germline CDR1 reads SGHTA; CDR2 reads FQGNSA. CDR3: CASSRGQRYGYTF. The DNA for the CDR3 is TGTGCCAGCAGCCGAGGACAGCGCTATGGCTACACCTTC.

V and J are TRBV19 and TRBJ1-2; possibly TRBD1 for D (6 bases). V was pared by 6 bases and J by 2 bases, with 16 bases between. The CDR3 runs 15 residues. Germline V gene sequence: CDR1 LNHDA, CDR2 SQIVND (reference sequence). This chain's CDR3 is CASRSLAGVNYGYTF. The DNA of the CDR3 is TGTGCCAGTAGATCCCTGGCAGGGGTGAACTATGGCTACACCTTC.

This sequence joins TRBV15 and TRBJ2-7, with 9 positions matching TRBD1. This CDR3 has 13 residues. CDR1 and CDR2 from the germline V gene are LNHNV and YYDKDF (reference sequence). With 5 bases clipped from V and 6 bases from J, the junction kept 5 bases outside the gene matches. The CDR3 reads CATSGTGRSEQYF. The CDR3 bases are TGTGCCACCAGCGGGACAGGGAGAAGCGAGCAGTACTTC.

CDR3 loop: CASSLQWVDNEQFF. As DNA, the CDR3 is TGTGCCAGCAGCTTACAATGGGTTGATAATGAGCAGTTCTTC. The rearrangement links TRBV7-2 to TRBJ2-1; D not resolved. V lost 2 bases and J lost 7, with 12 bases in between. From germline, CDR1 is SGHTA and CDR2 FQGNSA. The CDR3 consists of 14 residues.

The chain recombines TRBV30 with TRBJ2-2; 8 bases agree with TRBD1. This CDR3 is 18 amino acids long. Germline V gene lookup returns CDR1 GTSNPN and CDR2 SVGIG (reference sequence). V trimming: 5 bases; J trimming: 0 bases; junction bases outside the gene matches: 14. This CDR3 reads CAWLKRRGQESNTGELFF. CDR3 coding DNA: TGTGCCTGGCTGAAAAGGAGGGGACAGGAGTCGAACACCGGGGAGCTGTTTTTT.

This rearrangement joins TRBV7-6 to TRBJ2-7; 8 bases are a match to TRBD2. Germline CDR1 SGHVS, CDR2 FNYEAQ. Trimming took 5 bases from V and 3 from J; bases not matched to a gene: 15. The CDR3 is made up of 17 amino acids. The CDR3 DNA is TGTGCCAGCAGCCCCCGCCTCCTCAGCGGGAGTAACTACGAGCAGTACTTC. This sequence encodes CASSPRLLSGSNYEQYF.

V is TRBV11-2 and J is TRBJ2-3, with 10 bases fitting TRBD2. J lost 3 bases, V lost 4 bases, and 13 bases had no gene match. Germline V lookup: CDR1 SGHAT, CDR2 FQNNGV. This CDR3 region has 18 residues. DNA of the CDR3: TGTGCCAGCAGCTATTCATTATTAGCGGGAGGTGGTACAGATACGCAGTATTTT. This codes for CASSYSLLAGGGTDTQYF.

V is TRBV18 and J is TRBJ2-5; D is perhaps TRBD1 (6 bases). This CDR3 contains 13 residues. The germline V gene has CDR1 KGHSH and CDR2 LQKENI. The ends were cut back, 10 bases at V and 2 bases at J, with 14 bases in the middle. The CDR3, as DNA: TGTGCCACCGACTCACAGGGACAAGAGACCCAGTACTTC. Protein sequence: CATDSQGQETQYF.

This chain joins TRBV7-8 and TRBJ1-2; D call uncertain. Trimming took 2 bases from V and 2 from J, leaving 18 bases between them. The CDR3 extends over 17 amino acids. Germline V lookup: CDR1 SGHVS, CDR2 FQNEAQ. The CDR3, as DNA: TGTGCCAGCAGCTTACGGGCAGATCGAAGCTTAAACTATGGCTACACCTTC. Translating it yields CASSLRADRSLNYGYTF.

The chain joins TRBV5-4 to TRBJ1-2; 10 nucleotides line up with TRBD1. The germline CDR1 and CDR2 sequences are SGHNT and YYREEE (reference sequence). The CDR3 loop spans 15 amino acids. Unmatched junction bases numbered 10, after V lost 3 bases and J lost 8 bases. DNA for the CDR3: TGTGCCAGCAGCTCGACAAGACAGGGGGCGAGGGGCTACACCTTC. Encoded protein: CASSSTRQGARGYTF.

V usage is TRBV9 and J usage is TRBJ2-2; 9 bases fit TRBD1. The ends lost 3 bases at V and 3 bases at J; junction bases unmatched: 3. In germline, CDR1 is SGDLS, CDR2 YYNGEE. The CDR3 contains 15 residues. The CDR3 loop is CASSGTGAYTGELFF. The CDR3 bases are TGTGCCAGCAGCGGGACAGGGGCGTACACCGGGGAGCTGTTTTTT.

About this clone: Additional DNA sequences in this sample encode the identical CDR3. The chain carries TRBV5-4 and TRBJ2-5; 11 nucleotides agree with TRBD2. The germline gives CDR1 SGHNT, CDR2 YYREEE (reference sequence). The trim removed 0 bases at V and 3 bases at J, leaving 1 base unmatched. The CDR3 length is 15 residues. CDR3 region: CASSLVSGREETQYF. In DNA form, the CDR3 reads TGTGCCAGCAGCTTGGTTAGCGGGAGGGAAGAGACCCAGTACTTC. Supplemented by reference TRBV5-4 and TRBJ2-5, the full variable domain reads ETGVTQSPTHLIKTRGQQVTLRCSSQSGHNTVSWYQQALGQGPQFIFQYYREEENGRGNFPPRFSGLQFPNYSSELNVNALELDDSALYLCASSLVSGREETQYFGPGTRLLVL.

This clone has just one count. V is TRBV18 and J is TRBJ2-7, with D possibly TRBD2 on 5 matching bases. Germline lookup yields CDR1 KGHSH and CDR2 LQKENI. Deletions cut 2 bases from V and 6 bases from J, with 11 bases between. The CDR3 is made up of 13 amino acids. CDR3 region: CASSPDPRGEQYF. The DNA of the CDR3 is TGTGCCAGCTCACCAGACCCCCGGGGCGAGCAGTACTTC.

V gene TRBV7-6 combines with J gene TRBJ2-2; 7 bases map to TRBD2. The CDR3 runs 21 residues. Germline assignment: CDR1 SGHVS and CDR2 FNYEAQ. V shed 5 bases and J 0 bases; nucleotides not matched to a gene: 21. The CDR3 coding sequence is TGTGCCAGCAGCAAACTACCGGGACTACAATTCACGCACGCGAACACCGGGGAGCTGTTTTTT. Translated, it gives CASSKLPGLQFTHANTGELFF.

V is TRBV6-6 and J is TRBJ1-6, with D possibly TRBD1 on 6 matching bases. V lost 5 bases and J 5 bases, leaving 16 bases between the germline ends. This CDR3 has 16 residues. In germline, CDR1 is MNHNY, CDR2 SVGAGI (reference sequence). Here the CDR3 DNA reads TGTGCCAGCAGTGCGCGAGGACAGTTAGATAATTCACCCCTCCACTTT. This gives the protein CASSARGQLDNSPLHF.

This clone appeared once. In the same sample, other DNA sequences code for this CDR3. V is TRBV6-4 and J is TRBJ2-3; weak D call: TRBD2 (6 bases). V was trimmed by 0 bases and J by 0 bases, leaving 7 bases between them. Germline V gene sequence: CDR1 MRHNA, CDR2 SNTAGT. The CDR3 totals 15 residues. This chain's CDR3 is CASSDSAGSTDTQYF. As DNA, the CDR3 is TGTGCCAGCAGTGACTCTGCGGGGAGCACAGATACGCAGTATTTT.

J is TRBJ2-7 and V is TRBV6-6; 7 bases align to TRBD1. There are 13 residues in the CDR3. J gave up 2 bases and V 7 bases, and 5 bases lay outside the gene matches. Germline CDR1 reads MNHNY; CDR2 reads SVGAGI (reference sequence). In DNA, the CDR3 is TGTGCCAGCACCCCGACAGGGACCTACGAGCAGTACTTC. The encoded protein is CASTPTGTYEQYF.

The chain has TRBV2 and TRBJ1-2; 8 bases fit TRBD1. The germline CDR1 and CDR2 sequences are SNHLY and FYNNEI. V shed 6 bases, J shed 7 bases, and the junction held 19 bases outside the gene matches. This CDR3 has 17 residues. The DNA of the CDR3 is TGTGCCAGCAGCCCGAGAGACAGGGGCTACGCCGTGGGTGGCTACACCTTC. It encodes CASSPRDRGYAVGGYTF.

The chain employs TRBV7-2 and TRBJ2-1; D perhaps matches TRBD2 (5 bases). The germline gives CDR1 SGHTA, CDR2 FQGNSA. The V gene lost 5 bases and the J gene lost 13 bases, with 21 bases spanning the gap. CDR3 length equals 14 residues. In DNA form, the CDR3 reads TGTGCCAGCAGCCCCTCCGGGCTGCGGGTGAGCCAGTTCTTC. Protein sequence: CASSPSGLRVSQFF. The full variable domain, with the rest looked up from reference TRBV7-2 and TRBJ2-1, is GAGVSQSPSNKVTEKGKDVELRCDPISGHTALYWYRQSLGQGLEFLIYFQGNSAPDKSGLPSDRFSAERTGGSVSTLTIQRTQQEDSAVYLCASSPSGLRVSQFFGPGTRLTVL.

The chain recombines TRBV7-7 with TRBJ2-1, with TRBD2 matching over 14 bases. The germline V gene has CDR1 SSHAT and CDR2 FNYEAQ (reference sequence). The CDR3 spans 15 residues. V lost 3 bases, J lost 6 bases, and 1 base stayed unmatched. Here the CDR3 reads CASSLGTSGSNEQFF. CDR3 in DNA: TGTGCCAGCAGCTTGGGGACTAGCGGGAGCAATGAGCAGTTCTTC.

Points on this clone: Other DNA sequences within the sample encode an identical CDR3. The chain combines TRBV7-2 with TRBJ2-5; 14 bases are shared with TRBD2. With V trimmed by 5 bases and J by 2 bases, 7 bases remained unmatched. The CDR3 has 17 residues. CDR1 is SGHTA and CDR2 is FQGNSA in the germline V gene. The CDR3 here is CASSLGLAGGGQETQYF. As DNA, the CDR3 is TGTGCCAGCAGCCTCGGACTAGCGGGAGGAGGGCAAGAGACCCAGTACTTC.

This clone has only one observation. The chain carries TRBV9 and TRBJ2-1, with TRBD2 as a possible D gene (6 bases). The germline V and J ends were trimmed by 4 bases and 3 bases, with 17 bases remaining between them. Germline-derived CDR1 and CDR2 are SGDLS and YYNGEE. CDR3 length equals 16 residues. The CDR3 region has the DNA TGTGCCAGCAGCAGGCGTAGTAGCGGAGACTACAATGAGCAGTTCTTC. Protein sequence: CASSRRSSGDYNEQFF.

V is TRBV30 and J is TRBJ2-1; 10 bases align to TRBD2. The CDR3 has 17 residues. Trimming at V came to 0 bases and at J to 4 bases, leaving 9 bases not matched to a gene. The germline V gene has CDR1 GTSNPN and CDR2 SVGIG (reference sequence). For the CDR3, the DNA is TGTGCCTGGAGTGTCGCGCTAGCGGGAGATGCGTACAATGAGCAGTTCTTC. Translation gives CAWSVALAGDAYNEQFF.

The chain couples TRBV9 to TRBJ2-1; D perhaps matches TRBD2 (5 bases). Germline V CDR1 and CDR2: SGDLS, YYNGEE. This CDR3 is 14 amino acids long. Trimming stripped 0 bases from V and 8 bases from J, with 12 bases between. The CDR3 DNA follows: TGTGCCAGCAGCGTAGCTCGTAGTAGCGATGAGCAGTTCTTC. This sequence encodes CASSVARSSDEQFF.

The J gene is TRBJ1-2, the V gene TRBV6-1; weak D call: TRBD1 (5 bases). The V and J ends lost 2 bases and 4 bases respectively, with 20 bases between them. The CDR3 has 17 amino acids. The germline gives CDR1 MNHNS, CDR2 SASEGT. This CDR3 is CASSETVATGHGYGYTF. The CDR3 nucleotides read TGTGCCAGCAGTGAAACGGTAGCGACGGGGCATGGCTATGGCTACACCTTC.

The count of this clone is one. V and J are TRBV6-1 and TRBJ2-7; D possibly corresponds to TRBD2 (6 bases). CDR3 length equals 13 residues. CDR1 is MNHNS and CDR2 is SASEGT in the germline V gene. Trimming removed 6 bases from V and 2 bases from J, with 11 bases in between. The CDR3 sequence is CASRWEVTYEQYF. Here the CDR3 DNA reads TGTGCCAGCAGGTGGGAGGTAACCTACGAGCAGTACTTC.

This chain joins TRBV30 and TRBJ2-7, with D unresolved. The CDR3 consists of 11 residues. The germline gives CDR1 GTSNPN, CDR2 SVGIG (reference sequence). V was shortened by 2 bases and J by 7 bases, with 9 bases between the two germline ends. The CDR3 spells CAWSNLREQYF. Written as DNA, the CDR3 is TGTGCCTGGAGTAACCTAAGAGAGCAGTACTTC.

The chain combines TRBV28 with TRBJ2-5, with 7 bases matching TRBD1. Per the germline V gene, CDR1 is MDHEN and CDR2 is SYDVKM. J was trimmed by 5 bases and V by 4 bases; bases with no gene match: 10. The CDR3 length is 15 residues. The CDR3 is CASSSETGLGETQYF. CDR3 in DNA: TGTGCCAGCAGTTCCGAGACAGGGTTAGGCGAGACCCAGTACTTC.

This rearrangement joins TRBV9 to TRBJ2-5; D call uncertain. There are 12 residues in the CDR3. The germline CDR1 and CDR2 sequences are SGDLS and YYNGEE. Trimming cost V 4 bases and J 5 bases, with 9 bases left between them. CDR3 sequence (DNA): TGTGCCAGCAGCAACTATGGGGAGACCCAGTACTTC. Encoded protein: CASSNYGETQYF.

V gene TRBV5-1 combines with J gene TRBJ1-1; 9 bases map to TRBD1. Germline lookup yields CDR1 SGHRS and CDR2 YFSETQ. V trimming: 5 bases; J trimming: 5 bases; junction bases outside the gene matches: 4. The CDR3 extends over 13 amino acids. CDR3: CASRQGAKTEAFF. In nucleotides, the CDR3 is TGCGCCAGCAGACAGGGGGCGAAGACTGAAGCTTTCTTT.

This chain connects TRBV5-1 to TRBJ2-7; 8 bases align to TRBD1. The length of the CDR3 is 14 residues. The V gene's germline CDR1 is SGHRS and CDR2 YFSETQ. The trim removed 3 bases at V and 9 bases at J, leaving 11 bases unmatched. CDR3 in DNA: TGCGCCAGCAGCTCTCGGACAGGGCTGGGGGGGCAGTACTTC. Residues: CASSSRTGLGGQYF.